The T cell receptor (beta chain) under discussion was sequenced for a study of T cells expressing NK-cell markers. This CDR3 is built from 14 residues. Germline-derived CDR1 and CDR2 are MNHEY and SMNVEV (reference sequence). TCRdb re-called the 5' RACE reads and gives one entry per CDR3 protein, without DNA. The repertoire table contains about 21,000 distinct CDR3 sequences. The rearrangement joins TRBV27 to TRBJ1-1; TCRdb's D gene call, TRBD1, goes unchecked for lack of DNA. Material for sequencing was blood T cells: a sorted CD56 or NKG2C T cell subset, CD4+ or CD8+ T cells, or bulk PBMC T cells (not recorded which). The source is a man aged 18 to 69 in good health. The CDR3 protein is CASSWGAMNTEAFF.